The source of this T cell receptor (beta chain) is a study of blood T cells in healthy people across ages. The authors isolated at least 6.5 million PBMCs per sample. On this clonotype itself: Its cognate antigen is unknown.

Study-wide findings and caveats: Researchers deemed the diversity estimates from one million T cells underestimates. Long-lived donors exceeded aged donors in naive CD4+ cells and diversity. A roughly linear age-dependent decrease characterized TCR beta diversity per million T cells.

A second PCR, run for roughly 7 to 11 cycles, used a sample-barcoded 5' primer plus a J-beta primer mix. TCRdb itself ran the 5' RACE reads through MiXCR, one entry per CDR3 protein. Among 1.2 million to 1.5 million distinct CDR3 sequences listed, approximately 59% were seen once. There are 13 residues in the CDR3. CDR1 and CDR2 (germline): MNHNY, SVGAGI (reference sequence). This chain joins TRBV6-6 and TRBJ2-4; a weak D match, TRBD2 (5 bases). Matching the DNA end better, TRBJ2-7 makes the J call doubtful. The sequencing sample was made of blood. This sequence originates from a man younger than 35 in good health. In nucleotides, the CDR3 is TGTGCCAGCAGCAACAAGGGCGGGTACGAGCAGTACTTC. The encoded protein is CASSNKGGYEQYF.